This passage covers 25 T cell receptor beta chains from one sample sequenced in a study of T-cell reconstitution after alpha-beta-depleted transplantation in children. A TCRbeta library incorporating unique molecular identifiers was prepared. TCRdb used MiXCR to reprocess the PCR reads, holding one entry per CDR3 protein. The sample carries about 870,000 distinct CDR3 sequences, approximately 15% recorded once. The sample consisted of PBMCs, mostly from graft donor cells, taken 360 days after TCRalphabeta/CD19-depleted stem cell transplant. These TCRs come from a male patient between 5 and 17 years old who had a stem cell transplant for acute lymphoblastic leukemia, so the T cells may come from the graft donor.

This clonotype was counted only a few times. The chain uses TRBV7-9 and TRBJ2-7; possible D gene TRBD2, 6 bases. The CDR3 has 15 amino acids. Germline V CDR1 and CDR2: SEHNR, FQNEAQ (reference sequence). V was clipped by 5 bases and J by 0 bases, with 14 bases between them. CDR3 in amino acids: CASSKGLASSYEQYF. For the CDR3, the DNA is TGTGCCAGCAGCAAGGGACTGGCTAGCTCCTACGAGCAGTACTTC.

This rearrangement joins TRBV5-6 to TRBJ2-1, with TRBD2 matching over 9 bases. Germline V gene sequence: CDR1 SGHDT, CDR2 YYEEEE. This CDR3 is built from 18 residues. V shed 6 bases, J shed 0 bases, and the junction held 13 bases outside the gene matches. The CDR3: CASNSPPLAGSSYNEQFF. Written as DNA, the CDR3 is TGTGCCAGCAATTCGCCCCCTCTAGCGGGGAGCTCCTACAATGAGCAGTTCTTC. Full variable domain (outside the CDR3, taken from reference TRBV5-6 and TRBJ2-1): DAGVTQSPTHLIKTRGQQVTLRCSPKSGHDTVSWYQQALGQGPQFIFQYYEEEERQRGNFPDRFSGHQFPNYSSELNVNALLLGDSALYLCASNSPPLAGSSYNEQFFGPGTRLTVL.

This chain connects TRBV12-3 or TRBV12-4 to TRBJ2-7; 8 positions agree with TRBD2. This CDR3 has 14 residues. V lost 8 bases to trimming and J lost 0 bases; unmatched junction nucleotides: 6. CDR3 coding DNA: TGTGCCAGCGGGCTGACTAGCGTCTCCTACGAGCAGTACTTC. Protein product: CASGLTSVSYEQYF.

This chain uses TRBV3-1 with TRBJ1-1; 11 nucleotides align to TRBD1. The V segment lost 6 bases and the J segment 3 bases; nucleotides outside the gene matches: 15. From germline, CDR1 is LGHDT and CDR2 YNNKEL (reference sequence). This CDR3 has 18 residues. The CDR3 nucleotides are TGTGCCAGCAGTGAATCCTACGGGACAGGGGGTGTTTACACTGAAGCTTTCTTT. It specifies CASSESYGTGGVYTEAFF. The full variable domain, its missing parts supplied by reference TRBV3-1 and TRBJ1-1, is DTAVSQTPKYLVTQMGNDKSIKCEQNLGHDTMYWYKQDSKKFLKIMFSYNNKELIINETVPNRFSPKSPDKAHLNLHINSLELGDSAVYFCASSESYGTGGVYTEAFFGQGTRLTVV.

The V gene is TRBV14, the J gene TRBJ2-7; 13 bases are shared with TRBD2. Germline trimming cut 5 bases from V and 3 bases from J; bases unmatched to any gene: 13. Germline values: CDR1 SGHDN, CDR2 FVKESK. This CDR3 has 18 amino acids. The CDR3 coding sequence is TGTGCCAGCAGCAGCGTGGAACTAGCGGGAGGGCCCGACTACGAGCAGTACTTC. Its protein is CASSSVELAGGPDYEQYF.

The chain uses TRBV13 and TRBJ2-7, with D possibly TRBD2 on 7 matching bases. V lost 5 bases, J lost 7 bases, and 18 bases lay in between. Germline values: CDR1 PRHDT, CDR2 FYEKMQ (reference sequence). The length of the CDR3 is 14 residues. CDR3 region: CASSPGAGALEQYF. The CDR3 DNA reads as TGTGCCAGCAGCCCTGGGGCGGGGGCTTTGGAGCAGTACTTC.

This clonotype turned up a few times. In DNA form, the CDR3 reads TGCGCCAGCAGCCAAGAGGGACTAGCGGGAGTTTCAGATACGCAGTATTTT. Translation gives CASSQEGLAGVSDTQYF. The chain has TRBV4-1 and TRBJ2-3; the match to TRBD2 covers 14 bases. CDR3 length: 17 residues. CDR1 is MGHRA and CDR2 is YSYEKL in the germline V gene. The trim removed 0 bases at V and 4 bases at J, leaving 3 bases unmatched.

This clonotype was found a few times. The chain combines TRBV5-1 with TRBJ2-1, with D unclear. The germline gives CDR1 SGHRS, CDR2 YFSETQ. This CDR3 has 15 amino acids. V lost 0 bases and J lost 8, with 15 bases in between. Here the CDR3 reads CASSLVARMGDEQFF. CDR3 nucleotide sequence: TGCGCCAGCAGCTTGGTCGCACGAATGGGCGATGAGCAGTTCTTC. The complete variable domain, with remaining parts taken from reference TRBV5-1 and TRBJ2-1, reads KAGVTQTPRYLIKTRGQQVTLSCSPISGHRSVSWYQQTPGQGLQFLFEYFSETQRNKGNFPGRFSGRQFSNSRSEMNVSTLELGDSALYLCASSLVARMGDEQFFGPGTRLTVL.

The V gene is TRBV27, the J gene TRBJ2-3; D possibly corresponds to TRBD2 (5 bases). V was trimmed by 4 bases and J by 0 bases, leaving 20 bases between them. The length of the CDR3 is 18 residues. Germline V lookup: CDR1 MNHEY, CDR2 SMNVEV (reference sequence). The CDR3 bases are TGTGCCAGCAGTTCACCTCTCAGCGGCCCCCTTAGCACAGATACGCAGTATTTT. Amino acid sequence: CASSSPLSGPLSTDTQYF.

The V call is TRBV7-6, the J call TRBJ2-1, with D maybe TRBD1 (5 bases). The germline V and J ends were trimmed by 1 base and 10 bases, with 23 bases remaining between them. The CDR3 runs to 17 residues. Germline CDR1 SGHVS, CDR2 FNYEAQ. CDR3 residues: CASSLEISSSPRVEQFF. The DNA for the CDR3 is TGTGCCAGCAGCTTAGAAATTAGCTCGAGTCCCAGGGTGGAGCAGTTCTTC.

V is TRBV5-1 and J is TRBJ1-4; no clear D. The germline V and J ends were trimmed by 0 bases and 3 bases, with 12 bases remaining between them. The germline CDR1 and CDR2 sequences are SGHRS and YFSETQ. The length of the CDR3 is 16 residues. CDR3: CASSLGVTSSNEKLFF. The CDR3 region has the DNA TGCGCCAGCAGCTTGGGCGTCACCTCTTCTAATGAAAAACTGTTTTTT.

The V call is TRBV29-1, the J call TRBJ2-2; 8 bases map to TRBD2. The CDR3 is made up of 18 amino acids. CDR1 is SQVTM, CDR2 ANQGSEA, per germline. V lost 1 base and J lost 0; bases outside the gene matches: 10. In DNA form, the CDR3 reads TGCAGCGTTGAAGTACTGAATAGCGGGAAGGCGAACACCGGGGAGCTGTTTTTT. It translates to CSVEVLNSGKANTGELFF.

The sample holds many counts of this clonotype. The CDR3 sequence: CASSQAPGVEQYF. CDR3 bases: TGTGCCAGCAGCCAGGCCCCTGGCGTCGAGCAGTACTTC. The rearrangement links TRBV7-9 to TRBJ2-7, with unresolved D. Trimming took 5 bases from V and 6 from J, leaving 14 bases between them. CDR1 is SEHNR and CDR2 is FQNEAQ in the germline V gene (reference sequence). CDR3 length equals 13 residues.

This clonotype was recorded many times. J is TRBJ2-7 and V is TRBV5-5; no definite D call. The length of the CDR3 is 15 residues. Germline values: CDR1 SGHKS, CDR2 YYEKEE (reference sequence). V gave up 0 bases and J gave up 1 base, with 11 bases separating them. CDR3 residues: CASSLGLDPSYEQYF. The CDR3 coding sequence is TGTGCCAGCAGCTTGGGCCTTGACCCTTCCTACGAGCAGTACTTC.

In its sample, this clonotype was seen a few times. The chain uses TRBV4-1 and TRBJ2-4; 7 bases match TRBD1. The J segment lost 3 bases and the V segment lost 1 base, leaving 0 bases of the junction unmatched. This CDR3 contains 14 residues. Germline loops: CDR1 MGHRA, CDR2 YSYEKL. CDR3 DNA: TGCGCCAGCAGCCAAGGGGACAGCAAAAACATTCAGTACTTC. It is translated as CASSQGDSKNIQYF.

The chain carries TRBV7-2 and TRBJ2-1; D perhaps matches TRBD2 (6 bases). Trimming took off 5 bases at V and 12 bases at J, with 14 bases between the two ends. Germline V CDR1 and CDR2: SGHTA, FQGNSA. The length of the CDR3 is 12 residues. The CDR3 loop is CASSPDWRGQFF. CDR3 DNA: TGTGCCAGCAGCCCGGACTGGAGGGGGCAGTTCTTC.

This clonotype showed up just a few times. The V call is TRBV2, the J call TRBJ1-1; tentatively, D is TRBD1 (6 bases). Trimming cost V 5 bases and J 3 bases, with 13 bases left between them. Germline CDR1 and CDR2: SNHLY and FYNNEI. This CDR3 has 14 residues. The CDR3 sequence: CASSNSRGYTEAFF. The CDR3, as DNA: TGTGCCAGCAGTAACTCCAGGGGTTACACTGAAGCTTTCTTT.

In this sample, this clonotype turned up a few times. The V call is TRBV5-1, the J call TRBJ2-2; 7 bases fit TRBD1. This CDR3 spans 15 amino acids. CDR1 and CDR2 (germline): SGHRS, YFSETQ. V trimming: 3 bases; J trimming: 4 bases; junction bases outside the gene matches: 6. The CDR3 loop reads CASSSRTGLTGELFF. CDR3 bases: TGCGCCAGCAGCTCGCGGACAGGACTCACCGGGGAGCTGTTTTTT.

The rearrangement joins TRBV6-1 to TRBJ2-7, with a weak D call TRBD2 (6 bases). This CDR3 has 15 amino acids. V lost 6 bases to trimming and J lost 0 bases, with 15 bases between them. Germline CDR1 is MNHNS and CDR2 is SASEGT. In DNA, the CDR3 is TGTGCCAGCAGGGGGTTGGGACTCTCCTCCTACGAGCAGTACTTC. It encodes CASRGLGLSSYEQYF.

This clonotype occurred a few times. The rearrangement links TRBV28 to TRBJ2-3; TRBD1 agrees at 8 bases. V lost 6 bases, J lost 9 bases, and 5 bases stayed unmatched. The V gene's germline CDR1 is MDHEN and CDR2 SYDVKM. The CDR3 is made up of 12 amino acids. The CDR3 DNA follows: TGTGCCAGCAGAGCAGGGGGCCGGACGCAGTATTTT. Translated: CASRAGGRTQYF.

This clonotype was picked up a small number of times. The chain is built from TRBV7-6 and TRBJ2-7, with D maybe TRBD2 (6 bases). Per germline, CDR1 SGHVS and CDR2 FNYEAQ. Trimming took off 5 bases at V and 7 bases at J, with 15 bases between the two ends. The CDR3 extends over 13 amino acids. The CDR3 is CASSADYYQEQYF. The CDR3 DNA sequence: TGTGCCAGCAGCGCGGACTATTACCAGGAGCAGTACTTC.

The chain joins TRBV5-1 to TRBJ2-7; TRBD2 matches 8 bases. With 1 base clipped from V and 4 bases from J, the junction kept 10 bases outside the gene matches. The germline V gene has CDR1 SGHRS and CDR2 YFSETQ. The CDR3 consists of 16 residues. The chain's CDR3 is CASSLIGSSGLYEQYF. Written as DNA, the CDR3 is TGCGCCAGCAGCTTGATCGGCTCTAGCGGGCTATACGAGCAGTACTTC.

This clonotype has ten or more counts. The chain uses TRBV3-1 and TRBJ2-2, with D possibly matching TRBD2 (5 bases). CDR1 is LGHDT, CDR2 YNNKEL, per germline (reference sequence). CDR3 length equals 15 residues. The V end was cut by 3 bases, the J end by 4 bases, with 12 bases between. This chain's CDR3 is CASSQRLYPTGELFF. The CDR3 DNA follows: TGTGCCAGCAGCCAGAGACTATACCCCACCGGGGAGCTGTTTTTT. Full variable domain (outside the CDR3, taken from reference TRBV3-1 and TRBJ2-2): DTAVSQTPKYLVTQMGNDKSIKCEQNLGHDTMYWYKQDSKKFLKIMFSYNNKELIINETVPNRFSPKSPDKAHLNLHINSLELGDSAVYFCASSQRLYPTGELFFGEGSRLTVL.

This clonotype was detected only a few times. The chain couples TRBV9 to TRBJ2-4; D possibly matches TRBD1 or TRBD2 (5 bases each). V was pared by 5 bases and J by 9 bases, with 18 bases between. The CDR3 extends over 14 amino acids. The V gene's germline CDR1 is SGDLS and CDR2 YYNGEE. The CDR3 here is CASSGDRYSRIQYF. CDR3 DNA sequence: TGTGCCAGCAGTGGGGACCGTTATTCGCGCATTCAGTACTTC.

This clonotype was seen a handful of times. The chain couples TRBV6-2 or TRBV6-3 to TRBJ2-3; D may be TRBD1 or TRBD2 (7 bases each). This CDR3 comprises 16 residues. The germline CDR1 and CDR2 sequences are MNHEY and SVGEGT. Deletions cut 2 bases from V and 1 base from J, with 13 bases between. The DNA of the CDR3 is TGTGCCAGCAGTTACGGGGGAGGGACAGGCACAGATACGCAGTATTTT. Amino acids: CASSYGGGTGTDTQYF.